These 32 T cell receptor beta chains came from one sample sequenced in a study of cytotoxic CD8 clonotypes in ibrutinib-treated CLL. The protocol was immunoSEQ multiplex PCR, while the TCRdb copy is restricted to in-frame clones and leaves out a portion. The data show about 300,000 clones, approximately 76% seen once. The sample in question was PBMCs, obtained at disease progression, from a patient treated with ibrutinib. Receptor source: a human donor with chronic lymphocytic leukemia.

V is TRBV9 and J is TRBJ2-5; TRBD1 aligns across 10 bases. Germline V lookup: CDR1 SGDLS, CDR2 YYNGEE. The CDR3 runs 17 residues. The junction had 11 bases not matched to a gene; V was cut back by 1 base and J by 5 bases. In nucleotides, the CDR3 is TGTGCCAGCAGCGTAAGCCTGGGCCGGGACAGGGGCGAGACCCAGTACTTC. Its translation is CASSVSLGRDRGETQYF.

CDR3 region: CASSFGGQGGQYF. CDR3 DNA sequence: TGTGCCAGCAGCTTCGGGGGCCAGGGGGGCCAGTACTTC. The chain has TRBV7-2 and TRBJ2-5, with a weak D call TRBD1 (7 bases). CDR1 is SGHTA and CDR2 is FQGNSA in the germline V gene. The CDR3 covers 13 residues. V lost 3 bases and J 10 bases, leaving 15 bases between the germline ends.

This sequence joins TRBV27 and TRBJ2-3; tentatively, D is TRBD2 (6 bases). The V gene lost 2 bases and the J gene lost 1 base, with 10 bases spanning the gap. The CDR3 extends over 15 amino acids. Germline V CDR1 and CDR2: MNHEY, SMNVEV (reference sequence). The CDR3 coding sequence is TGTGCCAGCAGTTTAGGGTGGGGGGGCACAGATACGCAGTATTTT. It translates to CASSLGWGGTDTQYF.

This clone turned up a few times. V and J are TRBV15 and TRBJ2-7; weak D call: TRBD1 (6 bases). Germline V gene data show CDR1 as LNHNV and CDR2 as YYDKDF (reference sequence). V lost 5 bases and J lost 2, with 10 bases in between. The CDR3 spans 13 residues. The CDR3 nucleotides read TGTGCCACCAGCTCCCGGACAGCCTACGAGCAGTACTTC. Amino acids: CATSSRTAYEQYF. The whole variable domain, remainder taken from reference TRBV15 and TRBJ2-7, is DAMVIQNPRYQVTQFGKPVTLSCSQTLNHNVMYWYQQKSSQAPKLLFHYYDKDFNNEADTPDNFQSRRPNTSFCFLDIRSPGLGDTAMYLCATSSRTAYEQYFGPGTRLTVT.

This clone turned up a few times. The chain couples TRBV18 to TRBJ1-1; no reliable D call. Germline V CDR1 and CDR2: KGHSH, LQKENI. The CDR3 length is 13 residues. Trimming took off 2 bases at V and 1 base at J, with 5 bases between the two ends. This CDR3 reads CASSPMGNTEAFF. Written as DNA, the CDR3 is TGTGCCAGCTCACCAATGGGGAACACTGAAGCTTTCTTT.

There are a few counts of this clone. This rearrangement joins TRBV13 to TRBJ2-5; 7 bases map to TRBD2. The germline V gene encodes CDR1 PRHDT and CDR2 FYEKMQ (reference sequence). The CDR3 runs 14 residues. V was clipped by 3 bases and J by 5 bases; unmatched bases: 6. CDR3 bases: TGTGCCAGCAGCTTGGGAGGGTCCCTGGAGACCCAGTACTTC. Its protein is CASSLGGSLETQYF.

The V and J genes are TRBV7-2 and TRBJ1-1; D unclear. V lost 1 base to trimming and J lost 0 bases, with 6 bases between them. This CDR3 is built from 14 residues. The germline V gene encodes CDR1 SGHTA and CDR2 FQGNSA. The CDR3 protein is CASSLGRMNTEAFF. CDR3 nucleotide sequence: TGTGCCAGCAGCTTAGGGCGAATGAACACTGAAGCTTTCTTT.

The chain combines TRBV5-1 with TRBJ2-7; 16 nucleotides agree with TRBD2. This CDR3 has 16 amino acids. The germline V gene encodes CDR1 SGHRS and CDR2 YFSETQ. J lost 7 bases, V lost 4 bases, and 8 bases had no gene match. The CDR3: CASSPGLAGGRIEQYF. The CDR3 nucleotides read TGCGCCAGCAGCCCGGGACTAGCGGGAGGGAGAATTGAGCAGTACTTC.

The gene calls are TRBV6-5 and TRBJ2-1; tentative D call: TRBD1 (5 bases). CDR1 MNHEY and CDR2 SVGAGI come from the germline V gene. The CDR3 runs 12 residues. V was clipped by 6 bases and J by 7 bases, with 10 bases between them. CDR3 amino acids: CASRAQDNEQFF. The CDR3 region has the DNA TGTGCCAGCAGAGCACAGGATAATGAGCAGTTCTTC.

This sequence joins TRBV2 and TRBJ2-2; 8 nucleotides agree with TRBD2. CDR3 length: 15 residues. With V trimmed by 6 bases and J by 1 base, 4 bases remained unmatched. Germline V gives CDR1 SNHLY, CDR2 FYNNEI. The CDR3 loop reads CASSGGGKNTGELFF. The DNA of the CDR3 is TGTGCCAGCAGCGGCGGGGGGAAGAACACCGGGGAGCTGTTTTTT. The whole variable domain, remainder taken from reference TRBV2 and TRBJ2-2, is EPEVTQTPSHQVTQMGQEVILRCVPISNHLYFYWYRQILGQKVEFLVSFYNNEISEKSEIFDDQFSVERPDGSNFTLKIRSTKLEDSAMYFCASSGGGKNTGELFFGEGSRLTVL.

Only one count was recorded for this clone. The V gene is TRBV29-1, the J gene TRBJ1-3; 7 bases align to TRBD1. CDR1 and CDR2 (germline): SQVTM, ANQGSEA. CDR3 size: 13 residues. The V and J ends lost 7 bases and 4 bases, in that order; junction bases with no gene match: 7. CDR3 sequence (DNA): TGCAGCGCCTCACAGGGGTTCGGAAACACCATATATTTT. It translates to CSASQGFGNTIYF. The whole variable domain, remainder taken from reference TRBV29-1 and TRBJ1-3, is SAVISQKPSRDICQRGTSLTIQCQVDSQVTMMFWYRQQPGQSLTLIATANQGSEATYESGFVIDKFPISRPNLTFSTLTVSNMSPEDSSIYLCSASQGFGNTIYFGEGSWLTVV.

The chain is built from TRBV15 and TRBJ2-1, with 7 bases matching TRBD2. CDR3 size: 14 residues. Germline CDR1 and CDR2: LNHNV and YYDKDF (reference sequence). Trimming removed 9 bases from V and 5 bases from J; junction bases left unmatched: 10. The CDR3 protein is CATRGGGIDNEQFF. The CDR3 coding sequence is TGTGCCACAAGAGGCGGGGGTATCGACAATGAGCAGTTCTTC.

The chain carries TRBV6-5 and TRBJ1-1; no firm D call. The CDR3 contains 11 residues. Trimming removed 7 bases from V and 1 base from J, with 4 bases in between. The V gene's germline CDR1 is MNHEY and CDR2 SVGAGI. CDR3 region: CASIRNTEAFF. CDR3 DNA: TGTGCCAGCATAAGGAACACTGAAGCTTTCTTT.

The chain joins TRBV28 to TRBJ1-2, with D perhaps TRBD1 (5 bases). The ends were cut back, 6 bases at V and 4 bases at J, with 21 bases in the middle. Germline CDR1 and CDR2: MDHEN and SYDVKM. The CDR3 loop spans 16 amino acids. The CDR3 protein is CASSAGGVALFYGYTF. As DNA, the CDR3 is TGTGCCAGCAGCGCCGGAGGGGTGGCGTTATTCTATGGCTACACCTTC.

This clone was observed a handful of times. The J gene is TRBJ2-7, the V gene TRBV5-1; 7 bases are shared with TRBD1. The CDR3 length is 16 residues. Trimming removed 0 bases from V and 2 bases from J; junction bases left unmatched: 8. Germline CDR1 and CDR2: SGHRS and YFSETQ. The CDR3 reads CASSLARIGTAYEQYF. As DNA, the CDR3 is TGCGCCAGCAGCTTGGCCCGTATAGGGACAGCCTACGAGCAGTACTTC.

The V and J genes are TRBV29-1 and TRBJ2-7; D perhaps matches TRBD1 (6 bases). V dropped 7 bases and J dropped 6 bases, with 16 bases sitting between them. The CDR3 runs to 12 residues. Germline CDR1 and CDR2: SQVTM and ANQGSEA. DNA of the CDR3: TGCAGCGCCCGGACCTTAGGGGGCGAGCAGTACTTC. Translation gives CSARTLGGEQYF.

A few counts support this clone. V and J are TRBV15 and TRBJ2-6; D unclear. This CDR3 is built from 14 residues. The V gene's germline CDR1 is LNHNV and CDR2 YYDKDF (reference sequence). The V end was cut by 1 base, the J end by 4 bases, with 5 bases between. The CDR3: CATSRAGGANVLTF. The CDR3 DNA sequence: TGTGCCACCAGCAGAGCTGGCGGGGCCAACGTCCTGACTTTC. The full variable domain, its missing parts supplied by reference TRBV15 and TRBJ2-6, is DAMVIQNPRYQVTQFGKPVTLSCSQTLNHNVMYWYQQKSSQAPKLLFHYYDKDFNNEADTPDNFQSRRPNTSFCFLDIRSPGLGDTAMYLCATSRAGGANVLTFGAGSRLTVL.

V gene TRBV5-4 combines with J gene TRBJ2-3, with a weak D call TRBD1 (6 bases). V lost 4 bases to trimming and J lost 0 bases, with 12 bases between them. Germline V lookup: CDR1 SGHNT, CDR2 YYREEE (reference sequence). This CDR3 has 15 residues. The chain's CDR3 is CASSLRRGSTDTQYF. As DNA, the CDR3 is TGTGCCAGCAGCCTGCGCAGGGGAAGCACAGATACGCAGTATTTT. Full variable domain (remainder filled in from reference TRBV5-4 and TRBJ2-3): ETGVTQSPTHLIKTRGQQVTLRCSSQSGHNTVSWYQQALGQGPQFIFQYYREEENGRGNFPPRFSGLQFPNYSSELNVNALELDDSALYLCASSLRRGSTDTQYFGPGTRLTVL.

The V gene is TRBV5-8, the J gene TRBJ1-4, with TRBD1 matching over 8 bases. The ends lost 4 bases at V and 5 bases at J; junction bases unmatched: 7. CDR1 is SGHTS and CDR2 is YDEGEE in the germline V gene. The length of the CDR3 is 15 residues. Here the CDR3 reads CASSPGQGSNEKLFF. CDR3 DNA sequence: TGTGCCAGCAGCCCCGGACAGGGTTCGAATGAAAAACTGTTTTTT.

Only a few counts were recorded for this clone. The CDR3 DNA follows: TGTGCCAGCAGCGGAGGGTCGGACTTCTGGTCTTACAATGAGCAGTTCTTC. It yields the protein CASSGGSDFWSYNEQFF. This chain uses TRBV9 with TRBJ2-1; D is possibly TRBD2 (5 bases). Germline values: CDR1 SGDLS, CDR2 YYNGEE. Deletions cut 3 bases from V and 4 bases from J, with 20 bases between. The CDR3 runs to 17 residues.

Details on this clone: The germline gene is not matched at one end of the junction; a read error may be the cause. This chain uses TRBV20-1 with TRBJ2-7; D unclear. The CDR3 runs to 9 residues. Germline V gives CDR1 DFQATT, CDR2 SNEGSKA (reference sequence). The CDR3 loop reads CSAREDEFF. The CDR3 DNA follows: TGCAGTGCTAGAGAAGATGAGTTCTTC.

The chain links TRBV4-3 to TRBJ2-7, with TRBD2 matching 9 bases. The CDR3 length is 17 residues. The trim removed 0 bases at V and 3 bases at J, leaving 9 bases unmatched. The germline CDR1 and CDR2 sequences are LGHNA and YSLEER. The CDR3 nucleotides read TGCGCCAGCAGCCAAGAAGTATTAGCGGGGGCCTACTACGAGCAGTACTTC. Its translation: CASSQEVLAGAYYEQYF.

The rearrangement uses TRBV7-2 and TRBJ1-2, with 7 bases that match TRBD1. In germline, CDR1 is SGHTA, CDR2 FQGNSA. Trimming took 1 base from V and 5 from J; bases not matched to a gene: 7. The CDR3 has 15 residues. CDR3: CASSLVGTVQYGYTF. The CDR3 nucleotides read TGTGCCAGCAGCTTAGTAGGGACAGTACAATATGGCTACACCTTC.

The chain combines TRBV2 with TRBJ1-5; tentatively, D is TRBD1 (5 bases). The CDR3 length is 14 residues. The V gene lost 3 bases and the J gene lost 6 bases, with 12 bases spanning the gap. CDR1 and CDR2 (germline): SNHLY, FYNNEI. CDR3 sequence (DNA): TGTGCCAGCAGTGAGCAGGGATGGGGTCAGCCCCAGCATTTT. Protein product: CASSEQGWGQPQHF.

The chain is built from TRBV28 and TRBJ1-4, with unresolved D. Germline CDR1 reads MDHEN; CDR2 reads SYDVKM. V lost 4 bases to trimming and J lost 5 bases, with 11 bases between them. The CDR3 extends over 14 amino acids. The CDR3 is CASSSTATNEKLFF. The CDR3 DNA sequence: TGTGCCAGCAGTTCGACGGCGACGAATGAAAAACTGTTTTTT. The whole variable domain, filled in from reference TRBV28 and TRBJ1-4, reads DVKVTQSSRYLVKRTGEKVFLECVQDMDHENMFWYRQDPGLGLRLIYFSYDVKMKEKGDIPEGYSVSREKKERFSLILESASTNQTSMYLCASSSTATNEKLFFGSGTQLSVL.

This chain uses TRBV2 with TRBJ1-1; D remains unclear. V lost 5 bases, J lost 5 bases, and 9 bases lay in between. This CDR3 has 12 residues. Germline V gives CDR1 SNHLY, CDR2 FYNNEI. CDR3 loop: CASSYGTTEAFF. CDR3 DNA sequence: TGTGCCAGCAGTTACGGAACTACTGAAGCTTTCTTT.

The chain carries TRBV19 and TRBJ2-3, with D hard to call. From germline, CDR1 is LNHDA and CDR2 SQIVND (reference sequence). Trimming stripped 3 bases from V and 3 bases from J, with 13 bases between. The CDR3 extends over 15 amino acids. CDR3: CASSISGIETDTQYF. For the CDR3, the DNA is TGTGCCAGTAGTATTTCAGGTATTGAGACAGATACGCAGTATTTT.

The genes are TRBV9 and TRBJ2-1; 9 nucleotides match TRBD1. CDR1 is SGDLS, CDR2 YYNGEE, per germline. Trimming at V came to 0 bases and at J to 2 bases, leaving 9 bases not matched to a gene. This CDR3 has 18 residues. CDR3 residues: CASSVALGTGKTYNEQFF. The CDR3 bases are TGTGCCAGCAGCGTAGCTTTGGGGACAGGGAAAACCTACAATGAGCAGTTCTTC.

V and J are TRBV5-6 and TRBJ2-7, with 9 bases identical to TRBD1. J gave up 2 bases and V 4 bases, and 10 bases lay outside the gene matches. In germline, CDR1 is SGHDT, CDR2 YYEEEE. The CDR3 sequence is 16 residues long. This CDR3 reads CASSPVNRGQAYEQYF. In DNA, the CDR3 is TGTGCCAGCAGCCCAGTGAACAGGGGGCAGGCCTACGAGCAGTACTTC.

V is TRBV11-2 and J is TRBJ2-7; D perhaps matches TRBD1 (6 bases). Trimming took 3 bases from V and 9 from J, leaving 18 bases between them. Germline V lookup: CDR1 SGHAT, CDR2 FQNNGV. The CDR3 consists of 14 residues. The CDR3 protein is CASSFVLGAEGQYF. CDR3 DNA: TGTGCCAGCAGCTTTGTTCTGGGGGCGGAAGGGCAGTACTTC.

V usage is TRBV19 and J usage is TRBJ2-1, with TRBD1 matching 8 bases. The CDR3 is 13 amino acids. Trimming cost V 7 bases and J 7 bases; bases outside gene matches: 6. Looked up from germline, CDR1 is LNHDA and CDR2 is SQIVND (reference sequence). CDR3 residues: CASTPRGQNEQFF. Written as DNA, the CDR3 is TGTGCCAGTACTCCCAGGGGGCAGAATGAGCAGTTCTTC.

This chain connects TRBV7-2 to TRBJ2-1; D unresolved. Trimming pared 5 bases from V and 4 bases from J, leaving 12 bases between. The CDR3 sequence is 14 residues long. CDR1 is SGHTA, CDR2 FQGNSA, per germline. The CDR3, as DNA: TGTGCCAGCAGCCCCCTGATCGGATACAATGAGCAGTTCTTC. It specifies CASSPLIGYNEQFF.